A single count supports the clone carrying this T cell receptor (beta chain). As handled by the study authors: Reference gene primer amplification yielded estimated nucleated cell counts. The repertoire was sequenced with immunoSEQ multiplex PCR; TCRdb's copy has only in-frame clones and lacks some. The V and J calls and clone size are taken from that table; D and trimming were inferred from the DNA. The repertoire includes around 300,000 clones, roughly 86% of them detected once, and more than 7.5% sits in the top ten. This record belongs to a study of blood T cell repertoires in COVID-19. Across the study: Sites across the United States, Italy and Spain contributed samples from acute and convalescent COVID-19. The analysed material was cDNA or gDNA that came from T cells, B-cell-depleted T cells, or PBMCs.

This CDR3 is 13 amino acids long. V lost 0 bases and J 7 bases, leaving 10 bases between the germline ends. CDR1 is LNHNV and CDR2 is YYDKDF in the germline V gene (reference sequence). This rearrangement joins TRBV15 to TRBJ2-7; weak D call: TRBD2 (6 bases). The sequence came from a man aged 18 to 29 with active or convalescent COVID-19. Sequenced: peripheral blood. CDR3 region: CATSRDGAGEQYF. The CDR3 DNA reads TGTGCCACCAGCAGAGATGGGGCGGGAGAGCAGTACTTC.